This T cell receptor beta chain was sequenced for a study of long-term antiretroviral therapy in people with HIV. The authors ran the immunoSEQ assay, v3.0, at survey level. Sequencing was performed with immunoSEQ multiplex PCR; in TCRdb, only in-frame clones are kept and a portion is missing. The sample contains under 4,000 clones, 70% to 90% of which appear only once. Deletions cut 0 bases from V and 0 bases from J, with 10 bases between. CDR1 and CDR2 from the germline V gene are SGDLS and YYNGEE. CDR3 length: 16 amino acids. The clonotype comes from a woman aged 50 to 60 with HIV. The gene calls are TRBV9 and TRBJ2-1; TRBD2 is a possible D gene (5 bases). This sample comprised unsorted PBMCs, obtained 0.3 years after starting antiretroviral therapy. This CDR3 reads CASSVDGVTSYNEQFF. CDR3 sequence (DNA): TGTGCCAGCAGCGTAGACGGGGTCACCTCCTACAATGAGCAGTTCTTC.